The present TCR beta chain was sequenced within a study of T cell responses to AZD1222 COVID-19 vaccine. Across the whole study: Second-dose schedules of about 4 or about 12 weeks were combined. Points from the study as a whole: With dominance at 160-218 and 743-854, vaccine-associated CD4 TCRs spanned spike. Donors were chiefly white British, with a greater number of females, and clonal diversity was perhaps underestimated. Spike-specific TCRs gained breadth and depth after people received two AZD1222 doses.

CDR3 length: 13 amino acids. Germline V CDR1 and CDR2: SEHNR, FQNEAQ (reference sequence). Trimming stripped 1 base from V and 4 bases from J, with 7 bases between. On this clone itself: What it binds is unknown.

Only in-frame clones appear in the TCRdb table, and some are missing; sequencing was by immunoSEQ multiplex PCR. The sample includes about 140,000 clones, approximately 83% of them seen just once. The sequencing here drew on peripheral blood, taken on day 0 of AZD1222 vaccination. The V call is TRBV7-9, the J call TRBJ2-5, with D perhaps TRBD1 or TRBD2 (5 bases each). The source is an adult in good health. The CDR3 DNA is TGTGCCAGCAGCTTAGGGGACCGAGAGACCCAGTACTTC. This gives the protein CASSLGDRETQYF.